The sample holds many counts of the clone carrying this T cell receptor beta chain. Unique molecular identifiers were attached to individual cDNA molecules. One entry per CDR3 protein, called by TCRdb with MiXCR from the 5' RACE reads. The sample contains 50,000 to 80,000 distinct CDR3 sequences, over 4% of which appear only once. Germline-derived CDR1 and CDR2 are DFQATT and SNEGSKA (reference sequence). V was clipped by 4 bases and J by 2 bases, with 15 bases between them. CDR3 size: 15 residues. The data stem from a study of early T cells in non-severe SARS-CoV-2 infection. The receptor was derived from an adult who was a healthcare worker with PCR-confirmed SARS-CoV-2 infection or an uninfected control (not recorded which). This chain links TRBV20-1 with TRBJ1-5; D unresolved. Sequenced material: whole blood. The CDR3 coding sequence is TGCAGTGCTACTGACCGGGTCGTTGGCAATCAGCCCCAGCATTTT. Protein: CSATDRVVGNQPQHF.